This TCR beta chain emerged from a study of T cells in Graves' hyperthyroidism and ophthalmopathy. Broader study findings: Most clonotypes that expanded in the thyroid above 0.001 also showed up in blood.

From RNA transcripts, TCR beta CDR3 regions were amplified. Researchers ran a first-round RT-PCR on the TCR CDR3 using the HTBI primer set. From the multiplex PCR reads, TCRdb called clonotypes with MiXCR, one entry per CDR3 protein. Of approximately 530,000 distinct CDR3 sequences in the sample, 20% are singletons; the top ten hold roughly 47%. The CDR3 is 18 amino acids. Trimming pared 8 bases from V and 0 bases from J, leaving 25 bases between. Inclusion characteristics of ophthalmopathy patients comprised a Clinical Activity Score of at least 3, a NOSPECS grade of at least 4, and duration under 3 months. Fresh peripheral blood, 10 ml, was the source of the PBMCs. This clonotype was seen at least ten times. Its antigen is as yet unknown.

The receptor's source is a man between 35 and 55 years old with Graves' ophthalmopathy. The sample consisted of blood. J is TRBJ1-1 and V is TRBV12-3 or TRBV12-4; D perhaps matches TRBD1 (5 bases). The CDR3 region has the DNA TGTGCCAGCCAAATTGCCGCCGGGGCAGGGCGAATGAACACTGAAGCTTTCTTT. Its translation is CASQIAAGAGRMNTEAFF.